Included here is one T cell receptor (beta chain) sequence, with context. No antigen is known for it. Within one base of it there is no much larger clone, and no base qualities were kept. CDR1 and CDR2 (KGHDR, SFDVKD) derive from the germline V gene. From V the trimming removes 3 bases and from J it removes 4 bases, while the gene matches leave 3 bases of the junction unaccounted for. From cysteine to phenylalanine, the CDR3 is 16 amino acids long. Here the CDR3 DNA is all that survives: 48 bases in frame from base 1. The sample comes from a study of blood T cell repertoires in COVID-19 (dated by TCRdb to 2018 to 2021). As for the study more broadly: Samples covering the acute and convalescent phases of COVID-19 were provided by collaborators in the United States, Italy and Spain. The sample metadata nearly always contained a de-identified subject ID, COVID-19 status, age in years and sex. The repertoires were made available in a free public database intended to serve as a resource for research on the immune response to SARS-CoV-2. The material from the prospective study consisted of cDNA or gDNA derived from T cells, B-cell-depleted T cells, or PBMCs. Samples were obtained from the ongoing ImmuneRACE study (first 160 participants) and from 1,254 subjects provided by 6 global collaborators. Subjects who had been exposed to COVID-19, were actively infected with it, or had recovered from it provided the deeply sampled blood TCRbeta repertoires that made up the dataset. Where available, HLA class I and class II types were taken from metadata supplied by the sample provider and were not determined by assay-based typing. What the work shows at the level of the full study, not this receptor alone: The amount of clinical and demographic metadata varied by source and participant and was provided uncurated.

The immunoSEQ Assay, a bias-controlled multiplex PCR, was used to amplify TCRbeta CDR3 regions from genomic DNA. The study's processing was this. Nucleated cell counts per sample were estimated from amplification of reference gene primers within the assay. To quantify the absolute abundance of each unique TCRbeta CDR3 rearrangement, sequence reads were collapsed and filtered. For each sample, productive Simpson clonality was calculated as the square root of Simpson's diversity index across productive rearrangements. TCRdb retrieved this table from immuneACCESS and kept in-frame rearrangements only. Not all clones are present; in checked studies, unresolved V genes account for under half, and no reason is known for the remainder. V, J and clone size reflect that table, while D and trimming were determined from the DNA. The sample data list 300,000 to 400,000 clones, and 85% to 90% of these were observed just once. The top ten hold around 6% of the sample.

One collaborating source in Seattle enrolled patients during active infection and followed them longitudinally through the course of disease. Whole blood was collected in K2EDTA tubes by collaborating institutions according to the institutions' own protocols. For TCRbeta analysis, collaborators shipped samples in one of three forms: frozen whole blood, isolated PBMCs, or DNA extracted from either of those sample types. The sequenced sample was peripheral blood. The TCR originated in a woman between 50 and 59 years old with COVID-19, enrolled during active disease. Here the chain combines TRBV24-1 and TRBJ2-7, with TRBD2 identical over 15 junction bases. Here is the DNA: TGTGCCACCAGTGATCTGGGGACTAGCGGGAGGTACGAGCAGTACTTC. This gives the protein CATSDLGTSGRYEQYF.